The clone carrying this T cell receptor beta chain was recorded once. As yet, its antigen is unknown. The source of the sample is a study of T cell responses to AZD1222 COVID-19 vaccine. Notes on the study in general: The study found vaccine-associated CD4 TCRs spanning spike, dominant at 160-218 and 743-854. A reported finding is that nearly half of spike-specific TCRs target unmutated variant regions. Most donors were white British, females outnumbered males, and clonal diversity was possibly underestimated. Repertoires were obtained only post-peak T cell response.

Clones were read by immunoSEQ multiplex PCR, and TCRdb kept only the in-frame ones, dropping some. The sample carries over 75,000 clones, more than 80% recorded once. The V end lost 2 bases, the J end lost 0 bases, and 9 bases lay between the germline ends. The CDR3 contains 14 residues. Germline V gives CDR1 SGHRS, CDR2 YFSETQ. This receptor was obtained from an adult in good health. Here the sequenced sample was peripheral blood, taken on day 0 of AZD1222 vaccination. J is TRBJ2-7 and V is TRBV5-1, with D unclear. The CDR3 region is CASSFTRSSYEQYF. DNA of the CDR3: TGCGCCAGCAGCTTTACCAGGAGCTCCTACGAGCAGTACTTC.